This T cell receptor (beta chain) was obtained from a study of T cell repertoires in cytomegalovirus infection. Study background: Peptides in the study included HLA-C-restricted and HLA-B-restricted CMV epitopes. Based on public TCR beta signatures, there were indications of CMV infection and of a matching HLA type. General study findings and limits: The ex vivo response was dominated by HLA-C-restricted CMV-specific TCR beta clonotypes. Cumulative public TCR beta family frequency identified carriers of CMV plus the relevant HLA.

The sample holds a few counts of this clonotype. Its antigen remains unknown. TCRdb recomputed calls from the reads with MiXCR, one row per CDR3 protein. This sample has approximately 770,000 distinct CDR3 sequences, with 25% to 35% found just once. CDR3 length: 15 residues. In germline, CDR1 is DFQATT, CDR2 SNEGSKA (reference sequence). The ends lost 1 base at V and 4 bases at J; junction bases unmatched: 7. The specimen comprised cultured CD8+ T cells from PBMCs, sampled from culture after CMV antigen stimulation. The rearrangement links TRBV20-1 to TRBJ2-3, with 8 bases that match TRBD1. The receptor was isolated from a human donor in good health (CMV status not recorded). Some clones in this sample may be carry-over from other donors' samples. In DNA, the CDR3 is TGCAGTGCTAGAGCACAGGGGGACGGATCAGATACGCAGTATTTT. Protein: CSARAQGDGSDTQYF.